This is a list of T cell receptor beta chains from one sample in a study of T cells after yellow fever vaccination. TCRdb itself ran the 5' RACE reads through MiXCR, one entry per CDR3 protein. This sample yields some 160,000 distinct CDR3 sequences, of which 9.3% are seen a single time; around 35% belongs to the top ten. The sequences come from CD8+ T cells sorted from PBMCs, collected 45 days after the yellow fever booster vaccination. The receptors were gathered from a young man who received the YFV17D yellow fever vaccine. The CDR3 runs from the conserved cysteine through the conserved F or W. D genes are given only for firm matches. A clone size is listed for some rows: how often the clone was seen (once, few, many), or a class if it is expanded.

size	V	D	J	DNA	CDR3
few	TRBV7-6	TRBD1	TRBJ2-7	TGTGCCAGCAGCTCGAGACAGGGGAGGTCCTACGAGCAGTACTTC	CASSSRQGRSYEQYF
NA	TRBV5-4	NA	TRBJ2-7	TGTGCCAGCAGCGCCCGGGCAGGGGAATTGGCCTACGAGCAGTACTTC	CASSARAGELAYEQYF
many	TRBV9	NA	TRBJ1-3	TGTGCCAGCACCCAGGGGCAGGACCCCTCTGGAAACACCATATATTTT	CASTQGQDPSGNTIYF
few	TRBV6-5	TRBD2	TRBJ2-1	TGTGCCAGCAGTTACGAAGTGGCGGGGGGGCTTGTCAATGAGCAGTTCTTC	CASSYEVAGGLVNEQFF
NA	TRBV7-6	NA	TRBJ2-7	TGTGCCAGCAGCCCCCGAAAAGGACACTACGAGCAGTACTTC	CASSPRKGHYEQYF
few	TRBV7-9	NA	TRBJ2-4	TGTGCCAGCAGTCTCCGAAGTCGGCAGGGTGGGAAAAACATTCAGTACTTC	CASSLRSRQGGKNIQYF
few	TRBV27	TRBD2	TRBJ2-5	TGTGCCAGCAGTTTATACGCTAGCGGGGGGGAGACCCAGTACTTC	CASSLYASGGETQYF
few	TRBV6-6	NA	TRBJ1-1	TGTGCCAGCAGTTACGGGGGCTGGAACACTGAAGCTTTCTTT	CASSYGGWNTEAFF
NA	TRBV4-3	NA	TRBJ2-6	TGCGCCAGCAGCCAAGTGGGGGAGGCCTGGAGCTCTGGGGCCAACGTCCTGACTTTC	CASSQVGEAWSSGANVLTF
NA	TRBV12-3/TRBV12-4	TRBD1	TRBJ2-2	TGTGCCAGCAATCAGGGGGCATACACCGGGGAGCTGTTTTTT	CASNQGAYTGELFF
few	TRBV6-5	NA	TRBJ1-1	TGTGCCAGCACCCAGGGCTATCAGGCTTTCTTT	CASTQGYQAFF
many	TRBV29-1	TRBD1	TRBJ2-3	TGCAGCGTGGACAGGGGAAGAGATACGCAGTATTTT	CSVDRGRDTQYF
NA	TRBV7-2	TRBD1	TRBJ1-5	TGTGCCAGCAGCTTAGCATACGGACAGGGAAGGCAGCCCCAGCATTTT	CASSLAYGQGRQPQHF
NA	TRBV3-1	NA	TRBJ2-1	TGTGCCAGCAGCAAGACTCTGGTTGAGCAGTTCTTC	CASSKTLVEQFF
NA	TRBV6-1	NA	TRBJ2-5	TGTGCCAGCAGTGAACTAAACGGGCAGCGAGAAGAGACCCAGTACTTC	CASSELNGQREETQYF
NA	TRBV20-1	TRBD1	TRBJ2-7	TGCAGTGCCAGGGACAGGGGGCACTACGAGCAGTACTTC	CSARDRGHYEQYF
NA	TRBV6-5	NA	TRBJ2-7	TGTGCCAGCAGTTACTCGACACGGCCGGGTAACTCCTACGAGCAGTACTTC	CASSYSTRPGNSYEQYF
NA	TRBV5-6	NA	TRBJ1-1	TGTGCCAGCAGCTTGGGGGCATGGAACACTGAAGCTTTCTTT	CASSLGAWNTEAFF
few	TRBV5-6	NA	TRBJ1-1	TGTGCCAGCAGCTTGTATATCTGGGACCGCACTGAAGCTTTCTTT	CASSLYIWDRTEAFF
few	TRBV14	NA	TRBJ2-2	TGTGCCAGCAGCCAAGATCGGGCCGGGGAGCTGTTTTTT	CASSQDRAGELFF
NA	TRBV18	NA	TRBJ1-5	TGTGCCAGCTCACCCGGCGTCGGGGGAAGCAATCAGCCCCAGCATTTT	CASSPGVGGSNQPQHF
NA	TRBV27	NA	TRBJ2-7	TGTGCCAGCAGTTACTCAGGGGGGCCCCCCCCCTCCTACGAGCAGTACTTC	CASSYSGGPPPSYEQYF
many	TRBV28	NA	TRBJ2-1	TGTGCCAGCACCCCGGGGCGGAGCTCCTACAATGAGCAGTTCTTC	CASTPGRSSYNEQFF
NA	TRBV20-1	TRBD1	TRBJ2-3	TGCAGTGCTAGAGCTGACAGGGAATCTTGGACAGATACGCAGTATTTT	CSARADRESWTDTQYF
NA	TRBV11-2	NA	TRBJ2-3	TGTGCCAGCAGCTTAGATCGAGCAGGGAGGTACGGGATTGATACGCAGTATTTT	CASSLDRAGRYGIDTQYF
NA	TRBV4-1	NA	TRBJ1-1	TGCGCCAGCAGCCAAGGGCGGGGGGCCACGACTGAAGCTTTCTTT	CASSQGRGATTEAFF
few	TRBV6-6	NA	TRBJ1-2	TGTGCCAGCAGCCCGATAGGCGGCTACACCTTC	CASSPIGGYTF
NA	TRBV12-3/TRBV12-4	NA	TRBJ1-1	TGTGCCAGCAGTTTCGGGCTTACTGAAGCTTTCTTT	CASSFGLTEAFF
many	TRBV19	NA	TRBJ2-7	TGTGCCAGCTCTGACTCCTACGAGCAGTACTTC	CASSDSYEQYF
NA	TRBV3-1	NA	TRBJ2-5	TGTGCCAGCAGCCATGAACTAAGTCCCCAAGAGACCCAGTACTTC	CASSHELSPQETQYF
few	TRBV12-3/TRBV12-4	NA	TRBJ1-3	TGTGCCAGCAGTCAGAACTCCATGCCTGGGGCGCGGTACACCATATATTTT	CASSQNSMPGARYTIYF
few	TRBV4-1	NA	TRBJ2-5	TGCGCCAGCAGCCAAGATCTCAGGGCCGTGGAGACCCAGTACTTC	CASSQDLRAVETQYF
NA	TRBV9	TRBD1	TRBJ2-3	TGTGCCAGCACCATTCGAGGGGACAGCCGCACAGATACGCAGTATTTT	CASTIRGDSRTDTQYF
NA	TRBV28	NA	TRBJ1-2	TGTGCCAGCAGTCCCTCCGGGGACGCCTATGGCTACACCTTC	CASSPSGDAYGYTF
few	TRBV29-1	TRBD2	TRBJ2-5	TGCAGCGTTGAACTAGCGGGGGGCGGGGAGACCCAGTACTTC	CSVELAGGGETQYF
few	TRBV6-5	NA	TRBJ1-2	TGTGCCAGCGGTGCATTGGACTATGGCTACACCTTC	CASGALDYGYTF
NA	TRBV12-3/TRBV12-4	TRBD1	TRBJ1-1	TGTGCCAGCAGTTCGAGAGACAGGGTTAACACTGAAGCTTTCTTT	CASSSRDRVNTEAFF
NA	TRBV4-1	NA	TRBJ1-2	TGCGCCAGCAGCCAAGTTACACCCACCAACTATGGCTACACCTTC	CASSQVTPTNYGYTF
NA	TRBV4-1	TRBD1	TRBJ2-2	TGCGCCAGCAGCCAAGAACAGGGGAGTAGCACCGGGGAGCTGTTTTTT	CASSQEQGSSTGELFF
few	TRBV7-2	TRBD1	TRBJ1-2	TGTGCCAGCAGCTCCCCCCGGGACAGGGTTGTCTATGGCTACACCTTC	CASSSPRDRVVYGYTF
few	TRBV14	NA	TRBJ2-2	TGTGCCAGCTCGAACAGGCCGAACACCGGGGAGCTGTTTTTT	CASSNRPNTGELFF
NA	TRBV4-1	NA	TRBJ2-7	TGCGCCAGCAGCCAAGCGATGTTCGCCTACGAGCAGTACTTC	CASSQAMFAYEQYF
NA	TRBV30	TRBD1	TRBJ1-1	TGTGCCTGGACGGGACAGTCTAACACTGAAGCTTTCTTT	CAWTGQSNTEAFF
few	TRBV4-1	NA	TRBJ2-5	TGCGCCAGCAGCCAACCCCCCCCGATCGGGGCGCGAGAGACCCAGTACTTC	CASSQPPPIGARETQYF
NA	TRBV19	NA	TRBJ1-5	TGTGCCAGTAGTATAGATCCTTATTCTCAGCCCCAGCATTTT	CASSIDPYSQPQHF
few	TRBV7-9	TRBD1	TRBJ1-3	TGTGCCAGCAGCTGGGGACAGGCTTATGGAAACACCATATATTTT	CASSWGQAYGNTIYF
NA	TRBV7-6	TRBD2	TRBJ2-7	TGTGCCAGCAGCTTAGAGACGGGAGGGGCGGAATACGAGCAGTACTTC	CASSLETGGAEYEQYF
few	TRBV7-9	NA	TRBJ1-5	TGTGCCAGCAGCTTAGATGATCAGCCCCAGCATTTT	CASSLDDQPQHF